This T cell receptor (beta chain) was sequenced in a study of cytomegalovirus exposure and HLA in healthy donors. Across the study: Most donors, around 81% of a few hundred genotyped, fell in the Caucasian-associated ancestry cluster. Study-wide results and caveats: TCR beta chains numbering 164 were designated cytomegalovirus-associated. Indistinguishable V segments such as TRBV6-2 and TRBV6-3 were excluded.

A remark on this clone: What it binds is not known.

V lost 5 bases, J lost 5 bases, and 10 bases lay in between. The CDR3 is 13 amino acids. Germline assignment: CDR1 LNHDA and CDR2 SQIVND (reference sequence). Primers included in the PCR were 60 Vbeta and 13 Jbeta primers. The table came from immunoSEQ multiplex PCR; TCRdb's copy has only in-frame clones and leaves some out. The data contain 150,000 or so clones, around two thirds of them singletons. The origin of this receptor is a woman in her late teens or twenties in good health and CMV-seronegative. The chain uses TRBV19 and TRBJ2-1, with D uncertain. The sequenced material came from PBMCs. This CDR3 is CASSLQNNNEQFF. CDR3 sequence (DNA): TGTGCCAGTAGTTTGCAGAATAACAATGAGCAGTTCTTC.